One and the same sample provided the 26 T cell receptor beta chains below, sequenced in a study of T cell repertoires in cytomegalovirus infection. Their specific antigens are unknown. TCRdb re-called the reads through MiXCR, storing one row per CDR3 protein. The table records around 540,000 distinct CDR3 sequences, 33% of them present only once. Here the sequenced sample was cultured PBMCs, taken from culture after CMV antigen stimulation. The receptors come from a human donor in good health (CMV status not recorded). Some clones in this sample may be carry-over from other donors' samples.

A few counts support this clonotype. V is TRBV7-2 and J is TRBJ1-1, with no clear D. Per the germline V gene, CDR1 is SGHTA and CDR2 is FQGNSA. Trimming stripped 3 bases from V and 3 bases from J, with 14 bases between. CDR3 length: 15 residues. CDR3 residues: CASSLEVRRDTEAFF. The CDR3 coding sequence is TGTGCCAGCAGCTTGGAGGTTAGAAGGGACACTGAAGCTTTCTTT.

The chain carries TRBV7-2 and TRBJ1-2; no definite D call. Germline lookup yields CDR1 SGHTA and CDR2 FQGNSA. The V gene lost 1 base and the J gene lost 7 bases, with 16 bases spanning the gap. The CDR3 runs to 15 residues. The DNA for the CDR3 is TGTGCCAGCAGCTTAGTCCAAACCAAAGGCGCTGGCTACACCTTC. It specifies CASSLVQTKGAGYTF. The variable domain in full, with the rest retrieved from reference TRBV7-2 and TRBJ1-2, is GAGVSQSPSNKVTEKGKDVELRCDPISGHTALYWYRQSLGQGLEFLIYFQGNSAPDKSGLPSDRFSAERTGGSVSTLTIQRTQQEDSAVYLCASSLVQTKGAGYTFGSGTRLTVV.

V usage is TRBV12-3 or TRBV12-4 and J usage is TRBJ1-2, with TRBD1 as a possible D gene (5 bases). Trimming removed 5 bases at V and 4 bases at J, with 20 bases between. The length of the CDR3 is 16 residues. The CDR3 DNA reads TGTGCCAGCAGTCCATGGCGCAGGGTTTCTCCCTATGGCTACACCTTC. It translates to CASSPWRRVSPYGYTF.

The rearrangement uses TRBV6-1 and TRBJ2-6; D may be TRBD1 or TRBD2 (5 bases each). Germline V gene sequence: CDR1 MNHNS, CDR2 SASEGT. The V end was cut by 4 bases, the J end by 8 bases, with 15 bases between. This CDR3 is 15 amino acids long. In DNA, the CDR3 is TGTGCCAGCAGTGCCGGGACCTATACACCCAACGTCCTGACTTTC. Encoded protein: CASSAGTYTPNVLTF.

J is TRBJ1-5 and V is TRBV3-1; 8 positions match TRBD1. The CDR3 runs 17 residues. With V trimmed by 0 bases and J by 2 bases, 6 bases remained unmatched. CDR1 is LGHDT, CDR2 YNNKEL, per germline (reference sequence). CDR3 nucleotide sequence: TGTGCCAGCAGCCAAGAACCAGGGGGCGACGGCAATCAGCCCCAGCATTTT. It is translated as CASSQEPGGDGNQPQHF.

The chain combines TRBV28 with TRBJ1-4; D unclear. With 3 bases removed from V and 2 bases from J, the gap between germline ends came to 10 bases. The CDR3 sequence is 15 residues long. Germline CDR1 reads MDHEN; CDR2 reads SYDVKM. The CDR3 sequence: CASSFASSTNEKLFF. The CDR3 nucleotides are TGTGCCAGCAGTTTTGCGAGTTCGACTAATGAAAAACTGTTTTTT.

This rearrangement joins TRBV11-2 to TRBJ2-1; D may correspond to TRBD1 or TRBD2 (5 bases each). Trimming took 1 base from V and 4 from J, leaving 23 bases between them. CDR1 SGHAT and CDR2 FQNNGV come from the germline V gene. The CDR3 extends over 19 amino acids. CDR3 bases: TGTGCCAGCAGCTTAGTCCGAGGGCAGGGTGTCCGATTATACAATGAGCAGTTCTTC. Translating gives CASSLVRGQGVRLYNEQFF.

The genes are TRBV19 and TRBJ2-7; D is uncertain. This CDR3 spans 13 amino acids. Trimming took off 0 bases at V and 3 bases at J, with 6 bases between the two ends. CDR1 and CDR2 (germline): LNHDA, SQIVND (reference sequence). The CDR3 region has the DNA TGTGCCAGTAGTATAGACAGAAACTACGAGCAGTACTTC. Its translation: CASSIDRNYEQYF.

The V and J genes are TRBV5-7 and TRBJ2-3; D is possibly TRBD2 (5 bases). TRBV5-7 is an ORF, and what it does is uncertain. Trimming removed 5 bases at V and 2 bases at J, with 18 bases between. The CDR3 has 16 residues. CDR3 region: CASRPVARTNTDTQYF. In nucleotides, the CDR3 is TGTGCCAGCAGACCAGTAGCGAGGACGAACACAGATACGCAGTATTTT.

This clonotype was observed many times. V gene TRBV7-2 combines with J gene TRBJ2-1; D may be TRBD2 (6 bases). V was trimmed by 5 bases and J by 5 bases, leaving 19 bases between them. Germline CDR1 reads SGHTA; CDR2 reads FQGNSA. This CDR3 is built from 16 residues. CDR3 bases: TGTGCCAGCAGCCCCGCGGGACTCGCTGCTAACAATGAGCAGTTCTTC. The encoded protein is CASSPAGLAANNEQFF.

This clonotype was detected a few times. The CDR3 nucleotides are TGTGCCAGCAGTGGGGACAATAGCGGGAGACAGCGGGAGCAGTTCTTC. Its translation is CASSGDNSGRQREQFF. The chain links TRBV7-2 to TRBJ2-1; 9 positions match TRBD2. The CDR3 loop spans 16 amino acids. The V segment lost 6 bases and the J segment 10 bases; nucleotides outside the gene matches: 16. Germline lookup yields CDR1 SGHTA and CDR2 FQGNSA.

This clonotype turned up a few times. The chain has TRBV19 and TRBJ2-1, with TRBD2 identical over 15 bases. V was pared by 2 bases and J by 7 bases, with 9 bases of the junction left unmatched. Germline values: CDR1 LNHDA, CDR2 SQIVND (reference sequence). The CDR3 spans 18 residues. The CDR3 reads CASSIRAPGLAGGNEQFF. CDR3 sequence (DNA): TGTGCCAGTAGTATAAGGGCCCCGGGACTAGCGGGAGGAAATGAGCAGTTCTTC. The variable domain in full, with the rest retrieved from reference TRBV19 and TRBJ2-1, is DGGITQSPKYLFRKEGQNVTLSCEQNLNHDAMYWYRQDPGQGLRLIYYSQIVNDFQKGDIAEGYSVSREKKESFPLTVTSAQKNPTAFYLCASSIRAPGLAGGNEQFFGPGTRLTVL.

The CDR3 here is CASSSGSQYF. CDR3 bases: TGTGCCAGCAGTTCTGGGTCGCAGTATTTT. The J gene is TRBJ2-3, the V gene TRBV27; D is unresolved. This CDR3 has 10 amino acids. The germline CDR1 and CDR2 sequences are MNHEY and SMNVEV (reference sequence). V was trimmed by 4 bases and J by 10 bases, leaving 6 bases between them.

The chain uses TRBV12-3 or TRBV12-4 and TRBJ1-1; no clear D gene. V dropped 3 bases and J dropped 3 bases, with 11 bases sitting between them. This CDR3 has 14 amino acids. In nucleotides, the CDR3 is TGTGCCAGCAGTTTGCACGGCTTTGACACTGAAGCTTTCTTT. It yields the protein CASSLHGFDTEAFF.

The chain recombines TRBV5-4 with TRBJ2-7; D assignment may be TRBD1 or TRBD2 (7 bases each). The CDR3 extends over 16 amino acids. Germline CDR1 is SGHNT and CDR2 is YYREEE (reference sequence). The CDR3 loop reads CASSSGGLGGSNEQYV. CDR3 coding DNA: TGTGCCAGCAGTTCCGGAGGACTAGGGGGCTCCAACGAGCAGTACGTC.

The chain uses TRBV19 and TRBJ2-7; 13 nucleotides align to TRBD2. With V trimmed by 5 bases and J by 0 bases, 13 bases remained unmatched. Germline V lookup: CDR1 LNHDA, CDR2 SQIVND (reference sequence). The CDR3 loop spans 19 amino acids. The CDR3 reads CASSPRPGTSGTSSYEQYF. For the CDR3, the DNA is TGTGCCAGTAGTCCGCGACCCGGGACTAGCGGGACATCCTCCTACGAGCAGTACTTC.

This clonotype was picked up a small number of times. The chain is built from TRBV4-1 and TRBJ1-2; 8 bases align to TRBD1. This CDR3 spans 15 amino acids. V gave up 4 bases and J gave up 6 bases; unmatched junction bases: 10. Germline V CDR1 and CDR2: MGHRA, YSYEKL. CDR3 nucleotide sequence: TGCGCCAGCAGCCCCACCCAGGGGGCGAGGGATGGCTACACCTTC. Protein sequence: CASSPTQGARDGYTF.

V is TRBV7-9 and J is TRBJ1-2, with 10 positions matching TRBD1. CDR3 length: 15 amino acids. V dropped 5 bases and J dropped 5; count of bases not matched to a gene: 8. In germline, CDR1 is SEHNR, CDR2 FQNEAQ (reference sequence). In nucleotides, the CDR3 is TGTGCCAGCAGCCCACCGGGACAGGGGTTTTATGGCTACACCTTC. Translated, it gives CASSPPGQGFYGYTF. The whole variable domain, remainder taken from reference TRBV7-9 and TRBJ1-2, is DTGVSQNPRHKITKRGQNVTFRCDPISEHNRLYWYRQTLGQGPEFLTYFQNEAQLEKSRLLSDRFSAERPKGSFSTLEIQRTEQGDSAMYLCASSPPGQGFYGYTFGSGTRLTVV.

The CDR3 reads CASSLTGQGKHQPQHF. The CDR3 bases are TGTGCCAGCAGTTTAACGGGACAGGGGAAGCATCAGCCCCAGCATTTT. The rearrangement uses TRBV28 and TRBJ1-5; 10 bases fit TRBD1. Germline-derived CDR1 and CDR2 are MDHEN and SYDVKM. V dropped 2 bases and J dropped 5; count of bases not matched to a gene: 6. CDR3 length equals 16 residues. Together with reference TRBV28 and TRBJ1-5, the CDR3 gives the full variable domain: DVKVTQSSRYLVKRTGEKVFLECVQDMDHENMFWYRQDPGLGLRLIYFSYDVKMKEKGDIPEGYSVSREKKERFSLILESASTNQTSMYLCASSLTGQGKHQPQHFGDGTRLSIL.

This clonotype turned up a few times. The chain has TRBV19 and TRBJ2-2, with 14 bases aligning to TRBD2. J was trimmed by 8 bases and V by 7 bases; bases with no gene match: 6. The germline V gene encodes CDR1 LNHDA and CDR2 SQIVND (reference sequence). This CDR3 region has 15 residues. The CDR3: CASKPGTSGSGELFF. In DNA, the CDR3 is TGTGCCAGTAAGCCCGGGACTAGCGGGAGTGGGGAGCTGTTTTTT.

J is TRBJ2-7 and V is TRBV6-2 or TRBV6-3, with 14 positions matching TRBD2. Per the germline V gene, CDR1 is MNHEY and CDR2 is SVGEGT. CDR3 length: 22 residues. J lost 3 bases, V lost 0 bases, and 19 bases had no gene match. Written as DNA, the CDR3 is TGTGCCAGCAGTTACTCGACCGGGCTGGGACTAGCGGGAGCCCGCAACATCTACGAGCAGTACGTC. Residues: CASSYSTGLGLAGARNIYEQYV.

The rearrangement links TRBV24-1 to TRBJ1-2; 9 nucleotides agree with TRBD1. This CDR3 contains 13 residues. Germline trimming cut 7 bases from V and 5 bases from J; bases unmatched to any gene: 4. Germline V gives CDR1 KGHDR, CDR2 SFDVKD. CDR3 bases: TGTGCCACCAGCGTGGACAGGGGATATGGCTACACCTTC. It codes for CATSVDRGYGYTF.

The rearrangement links TRBV6-6 to TRBJ1-1; D is possibly TRBD1 (5 bases). The V end was cut by 7 bases, the J end by 4 bases, with 16 bases between. The germline V gene has CDR1 MNHNY and CDR2 SVGAGI (reference sequence). CDR3 size: 14 residues. The CDR3: CASKGISGGTEAFF. CDR3 DNA sequence: TGTGCCAGCAAAGGTATCTCCGGGGGCACTGAAGCTTTCTTT.

The rearrangement uses TRBV10-3 and TRBJ2-3; D gene ambiguous. Trimming shortened V by 8 bases and J by 3 bases, and 12 bases separated the two germline ends. The CDR3 covers 13 residues. Germline V gene data show CDR1 as ENHRY and CDR2 as SYGVKD. The chain's CDR3 is CAIAKDHTDTQYF. CDR3 DNA sequence: TGTGCCATCGCAAAGGACCATACAGATACGCAGTATTTT.

This clonotype was observed a few times. The V and J genes are TRBV7-3 and TRBJ2-1, with 7 nucleotides matching TRBD2. The CDR3 is made up of 14 amino acids. With V trimmed by 2 bases and J by 8 bases, 6 bases remained unmatched. CDR1 SGHTA and CDR2 FQGTGA come from the germline V gene. Here the CDR3 DNA reads TGTGCCAGCAGCTTAGGCGGGAGTATGGATGAGCAGTTCTTC. It yields the protein CASSLGGSMDEQFF.

The chain employs TRBV7-2 and TRBJ1-1; possibly TRBD1 for D (6 bases). CDR1 and CDR2 from the germline V gene are SGHTA and FQGNSA. Between the trimmed V and J ends, which lost 5 bases and 2 bases, there was a span of 12 bases. The CDR3 is 14 residues long. Written as DNA, the CDR3 is TGTGCCAGCAGCCGGGGGGGCGTTAACACTGAAGCTTTCTTT. Protein sequence: CASSRGGVNTEAFF.